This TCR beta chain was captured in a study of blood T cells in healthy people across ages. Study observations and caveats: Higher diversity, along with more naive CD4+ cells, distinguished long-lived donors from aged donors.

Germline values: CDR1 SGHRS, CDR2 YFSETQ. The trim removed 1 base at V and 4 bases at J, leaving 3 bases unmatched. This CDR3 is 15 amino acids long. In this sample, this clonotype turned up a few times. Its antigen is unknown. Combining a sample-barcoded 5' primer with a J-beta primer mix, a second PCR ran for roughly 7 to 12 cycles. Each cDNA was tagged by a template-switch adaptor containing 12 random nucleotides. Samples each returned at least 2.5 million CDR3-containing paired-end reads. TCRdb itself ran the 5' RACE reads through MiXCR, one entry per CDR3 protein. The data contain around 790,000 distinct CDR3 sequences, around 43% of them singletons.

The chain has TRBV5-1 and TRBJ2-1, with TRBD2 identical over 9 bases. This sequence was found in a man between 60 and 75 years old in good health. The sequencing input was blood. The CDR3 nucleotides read TGCGCCAGCAGCTTGATGGCGGGGGGGTACAATGAGCAGTTCTTC. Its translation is CASSLMAGGYNEQFF.